The 27 T cell receptor beta chains reported below all come from one sample, sequenced in a study of Ad26.COV2.S vaccination and SARS-CoV-2 variants (dated by TCRdb to about 2021). Library method: the immunoSEQ multiplex PCR assay. The immuneACCESS repertoire file appears here via TCRdb, limited to in-frame rearrangements. These files lack a portion of the clones; in checked studies, under half of the deficit traces to unresolved V genes, and the cause of the others is not known. This sample comprises about 400,000 clones, about nine tenths of them detected only once. The biggest ten clones account for around 1.9% of the sample. In the paper's terms, the treatment or condition label means: roughly 18 received Ad26.COV2.S at low or high dose, single or two shots; 5 received placebo; per-sample allocation not given. Repertoires of vaccine and placebo recipients were sequenced from samples taken on day 63 after the first injection.

Material: peripheral blood, obtained in a trial of Ad26.COV2.S vaccine versus placebo. These receptors all stem from a person between 18 and 59 years old who received the Ad26.COV2.S COVID-19 vaccine or a placebo.

This chain connects TRBV27 to TRBJ2-7; 7 bases line up with TRBD2. Germline V CDR1 and CDR2: MNHEY, SMNVEV (reference sequence). The CDR3 length is 15 residues. Trimming removed 2 bases from V and 1 base from J; junction bases left unmatched: 5. The CDR3 sequence: CASSLRTRGSYEQYF. The DNA for the CDR3 is TGTGCCAGCAGTTTAAGGACTAGAGGTTCCTACGAGCAGTACTTC.

This clone was seen a single time. The rearrangement links TRBV29-1 to TRBJ2-7, with D tentatively TRBD2 (6 bases). Trimming took off 3 bases at V and 1 base at J, with 16 bases between the two ends. The CDR3 length is 15 residues. Germline V lookup: CDR1 SQVTM, CDR2 ANQGSEA. The CDR3, as DNA: TGCAGCGTTGAGACCGGGGAGGACTCATCCTACGAGCAGTACTTC. Protein: CSVETGEDSSYEQYF.

This clone was recorded only once. The chain has TRBV4-1 and TRBJ1-6; D ambiguous. V was pared by 4 bases and J by 10 bases, with 11 bases between. The CDR3 is 13 residues long. Looked up from germline, CDR1 is MGHRA and CDR2 is YSYEKL. The CDR3 sequence: CASSPPVGSPLHF. CDR3 nucleotide sequence: TGCGCCAGCAGCCCCCCGGTAGGATCACCCCTCCACTTT.

This rearrangement joins TRBV5-6 to TRBJ2-5; 7 bases line up with TRBD1. Per the germline V gene, CDR1 is SGHDT and CDR2 is YYEEEE. The J segment lost 3 bases and the V segment lost 6 bases, leaving 5 bases of the junction unmatched. The CDR3 contains 13 residues. Here the CDR3 reads CASTRDREETQYF. DNA of the CDR3: TGTGCCAGCACCCGGGACAGAGAAGAGACCCAGTACTTC.

The V call is TRBV30, the J call TRBJ1-3; D call uncertain. With 3 bases removed from V and 0 bases from J, the gap between germline ends came to 9 bases. CDR3 length: 14 amino acids. Germline CDR1 is GTSNPN and CDR2 is SVGIG (reference sequence). The CDR3 DNA follows: TGTGCCTGGAGAGGGATTCTCTCTGGAAACACCATATATTTT. Its protein is CAWRGILSGNTIYF.

The CDR3 DNA follows: TGCGCCACAGGGCGTAACTCCTACAATGAGCAGTTCTTC. Translation gives CATGRNSYNEQFF. This chain links TRBV4-1 with TRBJ2-1; a weak D match, TRBD1 (5 bases). The CDR3 covers 13 residues. CDR1 MGHRA and CDR2 YSYEKL come from the germline V gene. Trimming took off 10 bases at V and 0 bases at J, with 10 bases between the two ends.

The V and J genes are TRBV28 and TRBJ1-6; D possibly corresponds to TRBD1 (5 bases). The CDR3 runs to 12 residues. Germline V gene sequence: CDR1 MDHEN, CDR2 SYDVKM. Trimming shortened V by 6 bases and J by 11 bases, and 11 bases separated the two germline ends. This CDR3 is CASRSGLTPLHF. CDR3 nucleotides: TGTGCCAGCAGGTCAGGGCTAACACCCCTCCACTTT.

V is TRBV30 and J is TRBJ2-2; TRBD2 agrees at 15 bases. CDR3 length: 18 amino acids. Germline CDR1 and CDR2: GTSNPN and SVGIG (reference sequence). The V gene end was trimmed by 4 bases and the J gene end by 0 bases; junction bases not matched to a gene: 6. Written as DNA, the CDR3 is TGTGCCTGGACACGGGGACTAGCGGGAGGCGCGAACACCGGGGAGCTGTTTTTT. Its protein is CAWTRGLAGGANTGELFF.

J is TRBJ2-2 and V is TRBV7-8; 8 nucleotides line up with TRBD2. The CDR3 loop spans 16 amino acids. From germline, CDR1 is SGHVS and CDR2 FQNEAQ. With 5 bases clipped from V and 6 bases from J, the junction kept 11 bases outside the gene matches. This chain's CDR3 is CASSSSGTRFAGELFF. CDR3 DNA: TGTGCCAGCAGCAGTTCCGGGACTAGGTTTGCCGGGGAGCTGTTTTTT.

The chain couples TRBV7-3 to TRBJ2-2; no clear D. Germline V gives CDR1 SGHTA, CDR2 FQGTGA. V was cut by 5 bases and J by 4 bases, with 14 bases left in between. This CDR3 is 15 amino acids long. The CDR3 coding sequence is TGTGCCAGCAGCCCCGGCCTAGGGCGCACCGGGGAGCTGTTTTTT. Protein product: CASSPGLGRTGELFF.

The chain is built from TRBV29-1 and TRBJ1-5; D not resolved. The CDR3 contains 19 residues. The V gene lost 0 bases and the J gene lost 1 base, with 22 bases spanning the gap. The V gene's germline CDR1 is SQVTM and CDR2 ANQGSEA. The CDR3 loop is CSVEDLSERGGNSNQPQHF. CDR3 DNA sequence: TGCAGCGTTGAAGATCTCAGCGAGAGAGGCGGGAACAGCAATCAGCCCCAGCATTTT.

The V and J genes are TRBV9 and TRBJ1-2; D gene ambiguous. The CDR3 covers 13 residues. Trimming left V 4 bases short and J 8 bases short, with 15 bases between. Germline V gene sequence: CDR1 SGDLS, CDR2 YYNGEE. The CDR3 DNA reads as TGTGCCAGCAGCTTGACCGTCTCCGCGGGCTACACCTTC. This codes for CASSLTVSAGYTF.

The chain joins TRBV7-8 to TRBJ2-1; the D is unclear. The V end was cut by 2 bases, the J end by 4 bases, with 12 bases between. Germline V gives CDR1 SGHVS, CDR2 FQNEAQ. This CDR3 contains 15 residues. CDR3 residues: CASSLSFGGYNEQFF. The CDR3 DNA follows: TGTGCCAGCAGCTTATCGTTTGGTGGATACAATGAGCAGTTCTTC.

Worth noting for this clone: Other DNA variants within this sample encode the same CDR3. J is TRBJ2-7 and V is TRBV18; weak D call: TRBD1 (5 bases). Germline CDR1 is KGHSH and CDR2 is LQKENI. Trimming took 1 base from V and 0 from J, leaving 7 bases between them. The CDR3 is 14 residues long. Written as DNA, the CDR3 is TGTGCCAGCTCACCACGTCAGGGCTCCTACGAGCAGTACTTC. Amino acid sequence: CASSPRQGSYEQYF.

This CDR3 is CATSGGTGVGYTF. CDR3 sequence (DNA): TGTGCCACCAGTGGGGGAACAGGGGTAGGCTACACCTTC. The chain is built from TRBV24-1 and TRBJ1-2; 7 bases are a match to TRBD1. Trimming removed 5 bases from V and 8 bases from J; junction bases left unmatched: 7. The germline V gene encodes CDR1 KGHDR and CDR2 SFDVKD. The CDR3 covers 13 residues.

The rearrangement uses TRBV5-1 and TRBJ1-3, with D maybe TRBD1 (6 bases). Germline CDR1 is SGHRS and CDR2 is YFSETQ. V was pared by 5 bases and J by 0 bases, with 12 bases between. The CDR3 extends over 15 amino acids. CDR3 amino acids: CASRRHRVSGNTIYF. As DNA, the CDR3 is TGCGCCAGCAGACGTCACAGGGTCTCTGGAAACACCATATATTTT.

The chain carries TRBV25-1 and TRBJ2-5, with unresolved D. The CDR3 contains 14 residues. CDR1 is MGHDK, CDR2 SYGVNS, per germline. The V and J ends lost 3 bases and 5 bases respectively, with 13 bases between them. The CDR3 DNA reads as TGTGCCAGCAGTGAGGTCCCCGGGCGGGAGACCCAGTACTTC. It specifies CASSEVPGRETQYF.

The V and J genes are TRBV29-1 and TRBJ2-2; 8 bases fit TRBD2. This CDR3 is 16 amino acids long. V lost 6 bases to trimming and J lost 0 bases; unmatched junction nucleotides: 9. The V gene's germline CDR1 is SQVTM and CDR2 ANQGSEA. CDR3 DNA sequence: TGCAGCGTGGATCTACCGGGACTAGCGAACACCGGGGAGCTGTTTTTT. As protein: CSVDLPGLANTGELFF.

The chain has TRBV2 and TRBJ2-1; D unclear. The germline gives CDR1 SNHLY, CDR2 FYNNEI. The V gene lost 6 bases and the J gene lost 0 bases, with 12 bases spanning the gap. The CDR3 is 15 residues long. CDR3 sequence reads: CASRVDGYSYNEQFF. The CDR3 DNA reads TGTGCCAGCAGGGTGGACGGATACTCCTACAATGAGCAGTTCTTC. Looking up the rest from reference TRBV2 and TRBJ2-1 gives the full variable domain: EPEVTQTPSHQVTQMGQEVILRCVPISNHLYFYWYRQILGQKVEFLVSFYNNEISEKSEIFDDQFSVERPDGSNFTLKIRSTKLEDSAMYFCASRVDGYSYNEQFFGPGTRLTVL.

This clone occurred once. CDR3 bases: TGTGCCAGCAGCTTGGGAGGATCCCTAGCCAAAAACATTCAGTACTTC. Translating gives CASSLGGSLAKNIQYF. The rearrangement joins TRBV5-4 to TRBJ2-4; D is unclear. Germline V lookup: CDR1 SGHNT, CDR2 YYREEE (reference sequence). The ends were cut back, 0 bases at V and 0 bases at J, with 10 bases in the middle. The length of the CDR3 is 16 residues.

The chain links TRBV5-1 to TRBJ2-1, with D tentatively TRBD2 (6 bases). Germline V gives CDR1 SGHRS, CDR2 YFSETQ. The V end lost 0 bases, the J end lost 9 bases, and 16 bases lay between the germline ends. The CDR3 sequence is 15 residues long. The CDR3 region has the DNA TGCGCCAGCAGCTTGGGTAGCGGAGCGGCGGGTGAGCAGTTCTTC. Encoded protein: CASSLGSGAAGEQFF.

Concerning this clone: Other DNA variants within this sample encode the same CDR3. The chain combines TRBV18 with TRBJ2-1; D gene ambiguous. V was trimmed by 2 bases and J by 4 bases, leaving 9 bases between them. Per the germline V gene, CDR1 is KGHSH and CDR2 is LQKENI. The CDR3 runs to 14 residues. In DNA, the CDR3 is TGTGCCAGCTCACCAAGTGACTCGTACAATGAGCAGTTCTTC. As protein: CASSPSDSYNEQFF. Drawing the rest from reference TRBV18 and TRBJ2-1, the complete variable domain is NAGVMQNPRHLVRRRGQEARLRCSPMKGHSHVYWYRQLPEEGLKFMVYLQKENIIDESGMPKERFSAEFPKEGPSILRIQQVVRGDSAAYFCASSPSDSYNEQFFGPGTRLTVL.

This clone occurred a few times. V usage is TRBV9 and J usage is TRBJ2-5; 8 bases fit TRBD2. V gave up 0 bases and J gave up 7 bases; unmatched junction bases: 8. The CDR3 has 15 amino acids. Per the germline V gene, CDR1 is SGDLS and CDR2 is YYNGEE. The CDR3 protein is CASSVEGGSGRTQYF. The CDR3 DNA reads as TGTGCCAGCAGCGTAGAGGGAGGAAGCGGGAGGACCCAGTACTTC.

The gene calls are TRBV19 and TRBJ2-7, with unresolved D. V was cut by 2 bases and J by 2 bases, with 10 bases left in between. The CDR3 contains 14 residues. Germline CDR1 is LNHDA and CDR2 is SQIVND (reference sequence). Here the CDR3 DNA reads TGTGCCAGTAGTATAAGGGCCTTAACCTACGAGCAGTACTTC. It yields the protein CASSIRALTYEQYF.

The chain has TRBV7-9 and TRBJ1-2, with D possibly TRBD1 on 6 matching bases. There are 16 residues in the CDR3. V lost 6 bases, J lost 0 bases, and 17 bases lay in between. Germline-derived CDR1 and CDR2 are SEHNR and FQNEAQ (reference sequence). The CDR3 DNA is TGTGCCAGCAGTCCACAGGGAAAAGGGGCTAACTATGGCTACACCTTC. Encoded protein: CASSPQGKGANYGYTF.

The sample holds one count of this clone. The V gene is TRBV27, the J gene TRBJ2-7; 8 bases are a match to TRBD2. The CDR3 contains 14 residues. With 5 bases clipped from V and 5 bases from J, the junction kept 8 bases outside the gene matches. Germline-derived CDR1 and CDR2 are MNHEY and SMNVEV (reference sequence). Written as DNA, the CDR3 is TGTGCCAGCAGTAGGAGCGGGAGTAGCCACGAGCAGTACTTC. Translation: CASSRSGSSHEQYF.

This sequence joins TRBV4-2 and TRBJ2-1, with TRBD1 matching over 9 bases. This CDR3 has 15 amino acids. Losses at the gene ends were 1 base for V and 5 bases for J; bases not matched to a gene: 3. CDR1 LGHNA and CDR2 YNFKEQ come from the germline V gene. The CDR3 DNA sequence: TGTGCCAGCAGCCAAGCCGGGACAGGGAACAATGAGCAGTTCTTC. Protein: CASSQAGTGNNEQFF.